Shown below are 23 T cell receptor beta chains from a single sample sequenced in a study of T cell changes during pregnancy in multiple sclerosis. The protocol was immunoSEQ multiplex PCR, while the TCRdb copy is restricted to in-frame clones and leaves out a portion. The sample lists fewer than 50,000 clones, 91% occurring once. The source material was CD4+ T cells from peripheral blood mononuclear cells, sampled in the second trimester of pregnancy. The source is a female donor in good health, enrolled as a control in a pregnancy study.

The chain carries TRBV7-6 and TRBJ2-5; D is undetermined. The CDR3 covers 12 residues. The germline V gene encodes CDR1 SGHVS and CDR2 FNYEAQ. With 2 bases removed from V and 5 bases from J, the gap between germline ends came to 6 bases. The CDR3 DNA reads as TGTGCCAGCAGCTTAAATCGGGAGACCCAGTACTTC. It is translated as CASSLNRETQYF.

This clone was seen more than once but under ten times. The chain is built from TRBV20-1 and TRBJ1-1, with a tentative D call TRBD1 (6 bases). Trimming removed 6 bases at V and 7 bases at J, with 9 bases between. This CDR3 has 10 residues. Germline loops: CDR1 DFQATT, CDR2 SNEGSKA (reference sequence). The CDR3 sequence: CSASDSEAFF. Written as DNA, the CDR3 is TGCAGTGCGTCGGACAGTGAAGCTTTCTTT.

The CDR3 sequence: CASCPSAGGYTF. As DNA, the CDR3 is TGTGCCAGTTGTCCCTCAGCAGGTGGCTACACCTTC. This sequence joins TRBV27 and TRBJ1-2; D is unresolved. Germline V gives CDR1 MNHEY, CDR2 SMNVEV (reference sequence). The length of the CDR3 is 12 residues. Trimming removed 9 bases at V and 7 bases at J, with 15 bases between.

This chain connects TRBV10-3 to TRBJ2-1; 10 nucleotides align to TRBD1. V lost 6 bases and J lost 0; bases outside the gene matches: 5. CDR1 and CDR2 (germline): ENHRY, SYGVKD. The CDR3 spans 16 residues. For the CDR3, the DNA is TGTGCCATCAGGGACAGGGGGAGACACTCCTACAATGAGCAGTTCTTC. It specifies CAIRDRGRHSYNEQFF.

The chain joins TRBV19 to TRBJ1-2, with 7 bases that match TRBD1. V gave up 7 bases and J gave up 6 bases; unmatched junction bases: 11. Germline V gene sequence: CDR1 LNHDA, CDR2 SQIVND (reference sequence). The CDR3 sequence is 14 residues long. Here the CDR3 reads CASNQGGTRHGYTF. In DNA form, the CDR3 reads TGTGCCAGTAACCAGGGGGGAACGCGCCATGGCTACACCTTC.

The V call is TRBV20-1, the J call TRBJ1-2; no definite D call. Germline lookup yields CDR1 DFQATT and CDR2 SNEGSKA (reference sequence). The CDR3 is made up of 11 amino acids. The CDR3 is CRTLNLYGYTF. The CDR3 DNA reads TGCAGAACCCTGAACTTATATGGCTACACCTTC.

V gene TRBV5-4 combines with J gene TRBJ1-1; no clear D gene. CDR3 length: 15 residues. With 4 bases removed from V and 2 bases from J, the gap between germline ends came to 15 bases. Germline lookup yields CDR1 SGHNT and CDR2 YYREEE (reference sequence). CDR3 residues: CASSPSGRTNTEAFF. In nucleotides, the CDR3 is TGTGCCAGCAGCCCTAGTGGCAGAACCAACACTGAAGCTTTCTTT.

CDR3 sequence (DNA): TGTGCCAGCAGCCGCAGCGGGAGTGTGGAGACCCAGTACTTC. Its protein is CASSRSGSVETQYF. The gene calls are TRBV7-2 and TRBJ2-5; 8 bases are shared with TRBD2. The CDR3 has 14 amino acids. V trimming: 5 bases; J trimming: 5 bases; junction bases outside the gene matches: 7. CDR1 is SGHTA and CDR2 is FQGNSA in the germline V gene.

V gene TRBV2 combines with J gene TRBJ1-2, with a possible D match to TRBD1 (6 bases). CDR1 and CDR2 from the germline V gene are SNHLY and FYNNEI. The V gene lost 5 bases and the J gene lost 8 bases, with 21 bases spanning the gap. The CDR3 has 15 amino acids. The CDR3 is CASSPPPGTLGGYTF. For the CDR3, the DNA is TGTGCCAGCAGTCCCCCCCCCGGGACACTCGGCGGCTACACCTTC.

This sequence joins TRBV7-9 and TRBJ1-2, with 8 bases lining up with TRBD1. The V gene end was trimmed by 5 bases and the J gene end by 3 bases; junction bases not matched to a gene: 8. Germline CDR1 reads SEHNR; CDR2 reads FQNEAQ (reference sequence). This CDR3 region has 15 residues. CDR3: CASSLGQGGYYGYTF. The CDR3, as DNA: TGTGCCAGCAGCCTAGGACAGGGCGGCTACTATGGCTACACCTTC.

The chain recombines TRBV7-8 with TRBJ1-4; the match to TRBD1 covers 10 bases. In germline, CDR1 is SGHVS, CDR2 FQNEAQ. Trimming removed 3 bases from V and 8 bases from J; junction bases left unmatched: 3. The CDR3 is made up of 14 amino acids. CDR3 coding DNA: TGTGCCAGCAGCTTGGGACAGGGGCAGGAAAAACTGTTTTTT. It encodes CASSLGQGQEKLFF.

The J gene is TRBJ1-1, the V gene TRBV30; 7 bases are a match to TRBD1. The V gene's germline CDR1 is GTSNPN and CDR2 SVGIG (reference sequence). V shed 4 bases and J 1 base; nucleotides not matched to a gene: 6. This CDR3 region has 14 residues. The CDR3 protein is CAWTRQGWNTEAFF. CDR3 DNA: TGTGCCTGGACTCGACAGGGTTGGAACACTGAAGCTTTCTTT.

The chain links TRBV5-4 to TRBJ1-2; 9 bases fit TRBD1. Germline CDR1 reads SGHNT; CDR2 reads YYREEE (reference sequence). This CDR3 is 14 amino acids long. J gave up 7 bases and V 3 bases, and 7 bases lay outside the gene matches. In DNA form, the CDR3 reads TGTGCCAGCAGCTGGATACAGGGGGCAGGTGGCTACACCTTC. Amino acids: CASSWIQGAGGYTF.

The genes are TRBV20-1 and TRBJ2-7; 14 bases match TRBD2. CDR3 length: 11 residues. Germline V CDR1 and CDR2: DFQATT, SNEGSKA (reference sequence). The CDR3 loop reads CSAGLAGGREV. In DNA form, the CDR3 reads TGCAGTGCCGGACTAGCGGGGGGCCGCGAAGTC.

This chain joins TRBV5-4 and TRBJ2-5; the match to TRBD2 covers 13 bases. J was trimmed by 6 bases and V by 6 bases; bases with no gene match: 11. Germline CDR1 SGHNT, CDR2 YYREEE (reference sequence). The CDR3 contains 16 residues. CDR3 sequence: CASTSGTSGVTKTQYF. CDR3 DNA sequence: TGTGCCAGCACCTCCGGGACTAGCGGGGTGACGAAGACCCAGTACTTC.

This rearrangement joins TRBV6-1 to TRBJ2-5; weak D call: TRBD1 (6 bases). The J call may not be correct, given that the DNA end is closer to TRBJ2-7. This CDR3 spans 15 amino acids. Germline CDR1 MNHNS, CDR2 SASEGT. CDR3 DNA sequence: TGTGCCAGCAGTGAAGGAGGGGGACCCTTCTACGAGCAGTACTTC. As protein: CASSEGGGPFYEQYF.

This clone came up once. The V call is TRBV18, the J call TRBJ2-7; the match to TRBD1 covers 9 bases. Germline V gene lookup returns CDR1 KGHSH and CDR2 LQKENI. The CDR3 spans 15 residues. V lost 3 bases to trimming and J lost 4 bases; unmatched junction nucleotides: 7. CDR3 DNA: TGTGCCAGCTCACCGACAGGGGGTAGCAGTTACGAGCAGTACTTC. It encodes CASSPTGGSSYEQYF. The whole variable domain, remainder taken from reference TRBV18 and TRBJ2-7, is NAGVMQNPRHLVRRRGQEARLRCSPMKGHSHVYWYRQLPEEGLKFMVYLQKENIIDESGMPKERFSAEFPKEGPSILRIQQVVRGDSAAYFCASSPTGGSSYEQYFGPGTRLTVT.

The J gene is TRBJ1-2, the V gene TRBV19, with TRBD1 matching 8 bases. With 6 bases clipped from V and 3 bases from J, the junction kept 6 bases outside the gene matches. Germline V gene data show CDR1 as LNHDA and CDR2 as SQIVND (reference sequence). This CDR3 is 14 amino acids long. The CDR3 is CASRLAGGYYGYTF. As DNA, the CDR3 is TGTGCCAGTAGGCTGGCAGGGGGCTACTATGGCTACACCTTC.

CDR3 amino acids: CASSQGRQSEEPQHF. The CDR3 DNA sequence: TGTGCCAGCAGCCAAGGGCGGCAGTCTGAAGAGCCCCAGCATTTT. The chain uses TRBV4-2 and TRBJ1-5; D not resolved. This CDR3 has 15 residues. CDR1 LGHNA and CDR2 YNFKEQ come from the germline V gene. V gave up 1 base and J gave up 8 bases, with 15 bases separating them.

The chain uses TRBV30 and TRBJ2-1, with 10 positions matching TRBD1. Trimming cost V 0 bases and J 6 bases; bases outside gene matches: 8. Germline loops: CDR1 GTSNPN, CDR2 SVGIG (reference sequence). The CDR3 spans 16 residues. The CDR3 here is CAWSVPGTGAFNEQFF. DNA of the CDR3: TGTGCCTGGAGTGTACCCGGGACAGGGGCGTTCAATGAGCAGTTCTTC. The variable domain in full, completed from reference TRBV30 and TRBJ2-1, reads SQTIHQWPATLVQPVGSPLSLECTVEGTSNPNLYWYRQAAGRGLQLLFYSVGIGQISSEVPQNLSASRPQDRQFILSSKKLLLSDSGFYLCAWSVPGTGAFNEQFFGPGTRLTVL.

The V call is TRBV11-2, the J call TRBJ2-1; 7 positions agree with TRBD1. Germline V gives CDR1 SGHAT, CDR2 FQNNGV. This CDR3 spans 14 amino acids. Losses at the gene ends were 8 bases for V and 6 bases for J; bases not matched to a gene: 10. The CDR3 DNA follows: TGTGCCAGCGGGAGACAGGGCATAGTCAATGAGCAGTTCTTC. Its translation: CASGRQGIVNEQFF.

The chain has TRBV5-1 and TRBJ2-7; 9 bases are a match to TRBD2. The germline CDR1 and CDR2 sequences are SGHRS and YFSETQ. This CDR3 region has 14 residues. V lost 5 bases to trimming and J lost 0 bases; unmatched junction nucleotides: 3. The CDR3 coding sequence is TGCGCCAGCAGTGTAGCGGGGGTCTCCTACGAGCAGTACTTC. This gives the protein CASSVAGVSYEQYF. Supplemented by reference TRBV5-1 and TRBJ2-7, the full variable domain reads KAGVTQTPRYLIKTRGQQVTLSCSPISGHRSVSWYQQTPGQGLQFLFEYFSETQRNKGNFPGRFSGRQFSNSRSEMNVSTLELGDSALYLCASSVAGVSYEQYFGPGTRLTVT.

This clone was seen more than once but under ten times. The J gene is TRBJ1-5, the V gene TRBV9; perhaps TRBD1 as D (5 bases). This CDR3 contains 14 residues. Germline V gene sequence: CDR1 SGDLS, CDR2 YYNGEE. V was trimmed by 3 bases and J by 1 base, leaving 8 bases between them. DNA of the CDR3: TGTGCCAGCAGCGCCGGGGGGAGCAATCAGCCCCAGCATTTT. Translating gives CASSAGGSNQPQHF.